This paragraph reports one T cell receptor beta chain. The antigen is not known. Thymus pieces cut out during corrective heart surgery were the tissue that was used. Samples came from healthy Finnish infants during open corrective cardiac surgery. These data are taken from a study of human thymus T cells. Notes on the study in general: The authors found apparently biased V and J gene usage in thymic and blood repertoires. Unrelated individuals reportedly shared highly overlapping thymic TCR repertoires.

After removal of 6 bases from V and 4 bases from J, the junction contained 14 bases not matched to a gene. Germline V gene data show CDR1 as SEHNR and CDR2 as FQNEAQ (reference sequence). The CDR3 contains 17 residues. Clones were read by immunoSEQ multiplex PCR, and TCRdb kept only the in-frame ones, dropping some. In the table there are tens of thousands of clones, roughly 96% of which are singletons. The rearrangement links TRBV7-9 to TRBJ2-1; 8 bases are a match to TRBD2. Material: thymus tissue. The TCR comes from a boy under two years old with a congenital heart defect but otherwise immunologically healthy. The chain's CDR3 is CASSPAAGAHIYNEQFF. DNA of the CDR3: TGTGCCAGCAGTCCGGCAGCGGGGGCTCATATTTACAATGAGCAGTTCTTC.